These 30 T cell receptor beta chains originate from one sample sequenced in a study of blood T cell repertoires in COVID-19. TCRdb keeps only in-frame clones here, not all; method: immunoSEQ multiplex PCR. This sample yields about 140,000 clones, of which roughly four fifths are seen a single time; 3% to 4.5% belongs to the top ten. Material: peripheral blood. Receptor source: a woman aged 55 to 70 with acute or convalescent COVID-19.

The chain is built from TRBV27 and TRBJ1-5; tentative D call: TRBD1 (5 bases). There are 15 residues in the CDR3. Trimming shortened V by 3 bases and J by 3 bases, and 12 bases separated the two germline ends. Germline assignment: CDR1 MNHEY and CDR2 SMNVEV (reference sequence). CDR3 region: CASSFGGTFNQPQHF. The CDR3 DNA is TGTGCCAGCAGTTTTGGGGGGACGTTCAATCAGCCCCAGCATTTT.

This rearrangement joins TRBV29-1 to TRBJ2-3, with 7 bases identical to TRBD2. This CDR3 has 15 amino acids. J gave up 4 bases and V 3 bases, and 10 bases lay outside the gene matches. CDR1 is SQVTM, CDR2 ANQGSEA, per germline. The CDR3 protein is CSVEARRERADTQYF. In DNA form, the CDR3 reads TGCAGCGTTGAGGCCCGGCGGGAGAGGGCAGATACGCAGTATTTT.

The CDR3 DNA sequence: TGTGCCAGCAGATCCTTCCCGGGACAAGTGGGCGGCTACACCTTC. Its protein product is CASRSFPGQVGGYTF. The J gene is TRBJ1-2, the V gene TRBV27; TRBD1 might be the D (6 bases). Per the germline V gene, CDR1 is MNHEY and CDR2 is SMNVEV (reference sequence). The CDR3 has 15 amino acids. V was cut by 6 bases and J by 8 bases, with 22 bases left in between.

The rearrangement links TRBV6-5 to TRBJ2-3; a weak D match, TRBD1 (6 bases). The CDR3 is 15 amino acids. The germline V gene encodes CDR1 MNHEY and CDR2 SVGAGI. Trimming took off 7 bases at V and 0 bases at J, with 14 bases between the two ends. The DNA of the CDR3 is TGTGCCAGCACTCTCCCTGGGGGCAGCACAGATACGCAGTATTTT. It specifies CASTLPGGSTDTQYF.

This clone was recorded only once. The CDR3 nucleotides are TGTGCCAGCAGCTTCGGGACAGAAACGACCCAGTACTTC. Its translation is CASSFGTETTQYF. V and J are TRBV7-8 and TRBJ2-5; 7 bases are shared with TRBD1. Germline CDR1 SGHVS, CDR2 FQNEAQ. CDR3 length: 13 amino acids. Trimming at V came to 3 bases and at J to 7 bases, leaving 5 bases not matched to a gene.

The chain has TRBV7-6 and TRBJ2-7; D is unclear. Trimming removed 0 bases at V and 3 bases at J, with 18 bases between. Germline CDR1 SGHVS, CDR2 FNYEAQ. This CDR3 comprises 17 residues. CDR3 sequence reads: CASSLAAFPKSGYEQYF. The DNA for the CDR3 is TGTGCCAGCAGCTTAGCGGCTTTTCCAAAATCGGGCTACGAGCAGTACTTC.

This clone has just one count. The chain carries TRBV6-2 or TRBV6-3 and TRBJ1-4; tentatively, D is TRBD1 (5 bases). The CDR3 has 15 residues. The germline V and J ends were trimmed by 0 bases and 7 bases, with 12 bases remaining between them. The germline V gene encodes CDR1 MNHEY and CDR2 SVGEGT. Here the CDR3 reads CASSYSGGAGEKLFF. The CDR3 DNA is TGTGCCAGCAGTTACTCGGGAGGGGCGGGTGAAAAACTGTTTTTT.

The CDR3 spells CASSSGLAGLAKNIQYF. CDR3 coding DNA: TGTGCCAGCAGCTCGGGACTAGCGGGGCTAGCCAAAAACATTCAGTACTTC. V usage is TRBV5-4 and J usage is TRBJ2-4; 13 nucleotides match TRBD2. This CDR3 is 17 amino acids long. V lost 3 bases, J lost 0 bases, and 3 bases stayed unmatched. The germline gives CDR1 SGHNT, CDR2 YYREEE (reference sequence).

This clone was seen only a few times. This chain joins TRBV29-1 and TRBJ2-7, with TRBD2 matching 7 bases. The V segment lost 6 bases and the J segment 4 bases; nucleotides outside the gene matches: 9. CDR1 and CDR2 (germline): SQVTM, ANQGSEA. The CDR3 runs 13 residues. The CDR3 loop is CSVRSREAYEQYF. CDR3 in DNA: TGCAGCGTGCGGTCCCGGGAGGCGTACGAGCAGTACTTC.

The V call is TRBV9, the J call TRBJ2-5; TRBD2 matches at 9 bases. With 4 bases clipped from V and 5 bases from J, the junction kept 9 bases outside the gene matches. The germline V gene encodes CDR1 SGDLS and CDR2 YYNGEE. The CDR3 contains 15 residues. The CDR3 nucleotides read TGTGCCAGCAGCCTAGGGACTAGCAGTCAGGAGACCCAGTACTTC. Amino acid sequence: CASSLGTSSQETQYF.

This chain links TRBV28 with TRBJ1-2, with D unclear. This CDR3 region has 12 residues. Germline V gene data show CDR1 as MDHEN and CDR2 as SYDVKM. V lost 3 bases to trimming and J lost 8 bases, with 10 bases between them. The DNA of the CDR3 is TGTGCCAGCAGTTTGCCTGCCCGGGGCTACACCTTC. Its protein is CASSLPARGYTF.

This clone has only one observation. The chain joins TRBV5-1 to TRBJ2-2, with 15 nucleotides matching TRBD2. The V and J ends lost 4 bases and 4 bases, in that order; junction bases with no gene match: 8. This CDR3 has 18 amino acids. The germline V gene encodes CDR1 SGHRS and CDR2 YFSETQ. The CDR3 bases are TGCGCCAGCAGCCACGGACTAGCGGGAGGGCCGAGCACCGGGGAGCTGTTTTTT. Its translation is CASSHGLAGGPSTGELFF. The variable domain in full, with the rest retrieved from reference TRBV5-1 and TRBJ2-2, is KAGVTQTPRYLIKTRGQQVTLSCSPISGHRSVSWYQQTPGQGLQFLFEYFSETQRNKGNFPGRFSGRQFSNSRSEMNVSTLELGDSALYLCASSHGLAGGPSTGELFFGEGSRLTVL.

CDR3: CASSLRDRGIEQYF. CDR3 sequence (DNA): TGTGCCAGCAGCTTACGTGACAGGGGGATCGAGCAGTACTTC. V and J are TRBV13 and TRBJ2-7; 9 positions match TRBD1. Germline V gene data show CDR1 as PRHDT and CDR2 as FYEKMQ (reference sequence). The CDR3 has 14 residues. Germline trimming cut 2 bases from V and 6 bases from J; bases unmatched to any gene: 5.

V is TRBV6-2 or TRBV6-3 and J is TRBJ1-5, with 7 bases identical to TRBD1. Germline lookup yields CDR1 MNHEY and CDR2 SVGEGT. The junction had 13 bases not matched to a gene; V was cut back by 8 bases and J by 6 bases. This CDR3 comprises 15 residues. The DNA for the CDR3 is TGTGCCAGCCGTTTCAGACAGGGATCCGTTCAGCCCCAGCATTTT. This codes for CASRFRQGSVQPQHF.

The V and J genes are TRBV10-3 and TRBJ2-7, with D uncertain. Germline loops: CDR1 ENHRY, CDR2 SYGVKD. V was pared by 8 bases and J by 4 bases, with 18 bases between. The CDR3 is 14 residues long. The CDR3 spells CAISVEHPPYEQYF. CDR3 bases: TGTGCCATCTCAGTGGAGCACCCCCCTTACGAGCAGTACTTC.

This clone appeared once. The chain recombines TRBV7-2 with TRBJ2-5; TRBD1 agrees at 9 bases. V lost 6 bases, J lost 5 bases, and 13 bases stayed unmatched. Germline lookup yields CDR1 SGHTA and CDR2 FQGNSA. This CDR3 contains 16 residues. The CDR3 here is CASRRHRGRFGETQYF. Written as DNA, the CDR3 is TGTGCCAGCAGGAGACACAGGGGGCGCTTCGGGGAGACCCAGTACTTC.

The rearrangement joins TRBV12-3 or TRBV12-4 to TRBJ2-5; D not resolved. The CDR3 length is 11 residues. V lost 3 bases, J lost 5 bases, and 4 bases lay in between. CDR3 loop: CASSFSETQYF. The CDR3 DNA reads as TGTGCCAGCAGTTTTAGCGAGACCCAGTACTTC.

This clone was observed at least ten times. The CDR3 loop is CASSRDRRTVTSGELFF. DNA for the CDR3: TGTGCCAGCAGCCGCGACAGGCGGACAGTTACGAGCGGGGAGCTGTTTTTT. The V gene is TRBV5-5, the J gene TRBJ2-2; possibly TRBD1 for D (6 bases). The germline V and J ends were trimmed by 4 bases and 7 bases, with 23 bases remaining between them. This CDR3 is built from 17 residues. Germline V gives CDR1 SGHKS, CDR2 YYEKEE (reference sequence).

The V and J genes are TRBV21-1 and TRBJ2-7; TRBD2, the D gene given by the table, was not confirmed from the DNA. TRBV21-1 is designated a pseudogene. The CDR3 runs to 18 residues. CDR3 coding DNA: TGTGCCAGCAGCAATGGGGGACTAGCGGGAGGGCGAATCTACGAGCAGTACTTC. It is translated as CASSNGGLAGGRIYEQYF.

The chain uses TRBV2 and TRBJ2-3; perhaps TRBD2 as D (5 bases). Germline loops: CDR1 SNHLY, CDR2 FYNNEI. The CDR3 contains 15 residues. Trimming removed 0 bases from V and 2 bases from J, with 9 bases in between. The chain's CDR3 is CASSEASRDTDTQYF. The CDR3, as DNA: TGTGCCAGCAGTGAAGCTAGCCGGGACACAGATACGCAGTATTTT. The full variable domain, its missing parts supplied by reference TRBV2 and TRBJ2-3, is EPEVTQTPSHQVTQMGQEVILRCVPISNHLYFYWYRQILGQKVEFLVSFYNNEISEKSEIFDDQFSVERPDGSNFTLKIRSTKLEDSAMYFCASSEASRDTDTQYFGPGTRLTVL.

In this sample, this clone turned up once. The genes are TRBV12-3 or TRBV12-4 and TRBJ2-3; D is possibly TRBD2 (6 bases). The CDR3 runs to 13 residues. The V end was cut by 7 bases, the J end by 4 bases, with 12 bases between. CDR3 amino acids: CASTPWGADTQYF. DNA for the CDR3: TGTGCCAGCACCCCTTGGGGGGCAGATACGCAGTATTTT.

This chain connects TRBV6-5 to TRBJ2-1; possibly TRBD2 for D (5 bases). Germline V gene lookup returns CDR1 MNHEY and CDR2 SVGAGI. This CDR3 is 14 amino acids long. Trimming left V 6 bases short and J 1 base short, with 10 bases between. Written as DNA, the CDR3 is TGTGCCAGCAGCCCCTCGGGGTCCTACAATGAGCAGTTCTTC. Its translation: CASSPSGSYNEQFF.

In DNA, the CDR3 is TGTGCCAGCAGCCCGATTCCCGGAGACCACTACACCTTC. It translates to CASSPIPGDHYTF. V gene TRBV5-4 combines with J gene TRBJ1-2, with D hard to call. V was clipped by 4 bases and J by 10 bases, with 17 bases between them. This CDR3 is built from 13 residues. Germline CDR1 SGHNT, CDR2 YYREEE (reference sequence).

This chain joins TRBV18 and TRBJ1-4, with a tentative D call TRBD1 (6 bases). The CDR3 is 16 amino acids. The V and J ends lost 3 bases and 8 bases respectively, with 19 bases between them. Germline V gives CDR1 KGHSH, CDR2 LQKENI. CDR3 residues: CASSPSGVTTGEKLFF. The DNA of the CDR3 is TGTGCCAGCTCACCTTCTGGGGTAACGACAGGCGAAAAACTGTTTTTT.

The chain carries TRBV5-1 and TRBJ2-7; TRBD1 agrees at 9 bases. J was trimmed by 0 bases and V by 6 bases; bases with no gene match: 4. The CDR3 runs 14 residues. Germline V CDR1 and CDR2: SGHRS, YFSETQ. Written as DNA, the CDR3 is TGCGCCAGCAACCCGGACAGGGGCTCCTACGAGCAGTACTTC. Translation: CASNPDRGSYEQYF.

The chain combines TRBV6-1 with TRBJ1-1, with a tentative D call TRBD1 (5 bases). The V end was cut by 3 bases, the J end by 1 base, with 12 bases between. Germline V gives CDR1 MNHNS, CDR2 SASEGT. CDR3 size: 15 residues. CDR3 residues: CASSEGGGSNTEAFF. The DNA of the CDR3 is TGTGCCAGCAGTGAGGGGGGGGGTTCGAACACTGAAGCTTTCTTT.

The chain uses TRBV4-3 and TRBJ2-1; 9 bases map to TRBD1. The V gene end was trimmed by 5 bases and the J gene end by 4 bases; junction bases not matched to a gene: 3. The CDR3 sequence is 14 residues long. CDR1 is LGHNA, CDR2 YSLEER, per germline. The CDR3 DNA reads TGCGCCAGCAGCACCGGGACAGGGTACAATGAGCAGTTCTTC. It codes for CASSTGTGYNEQFF.

J is TRBJ2-6 and V is TRBV19; a weak D match, TRBD1 (6 bases). The CDR3 is 17 amino acids. Trimming shortened V by 8 bases and J by 4 bases, and 21 bases separated the two germline ends. Germline-derived CDR1 and CDR2 are LNHDA and SQIVND (reference sequence). The CDR3, as DNA: TGTGCCAGTGGGGGCAGGGGAAGTCTGTCCGGGGCCAACGTCCTGACTTTC. As protein: CASGGRGSLSGANVLTF.

This chain links TRBV19 with TRBJ2-5, with TRBD2 identical over 8 bases. CDR3 length equals 15 residues. The ends lost 4 bases at V and 5 bases at J; junction bases unmatched: 9. Germline V gene data show CDR1 as LNHDA and CDR2 as SQIVND (reference sequence). The CDR3 DNA reads as TGTGCCAGTAGTAGACGGGGGGGCCTAGCCGAGACCCAGTACTTC. It specifies CASSRRGGLAETQYF.

This clone appeared once. The V call is TRBV10-3, the J call TRBJ2-7, with 9 bases that match TRBD1. CDR1 is ENHRY and CDR2 is SYGVKD in the germline V gene. J was trimmed by 3 bases and V by 4 bases; bases with no gene match: 4. The CDR3 extends over 14 amino acids. DNA for the CDR3: TGTGCCATCAGTGGGGGACAGGGAAGCTACGAGCAGTACTTC. Its protein product is CAISGGQGSYEQYF.